Below are 25 T cell receptor beta chains sequenced from a single sample in a study of T cells in Graves' hyperthyroidism and ophthalmopathy. The source material, RNA transcripts, was used to amplify TCR beta CDR3 regions. First-round RT-PCR of the TCR CDR3 relied on the HTBI primer set. TCRdb re-called the multiplex PCR reads through MiXCR, storing one row per CDR3 protein. The sample yields about 290,000 distinct CDR3 sequences, approximately 13% seen once. Sequences were obtained from blood. These receptors were obtained from a woman in her 40s with Graves' hyperthyroidism.

The rearrangement links TRBV29-1 to TRBJ2-1; a weak D match, TRBD2 (5 bases). Trimming removed 7 bases at V and 2 bases at J, with 18 bases between. The CDR3 is 15 amino acids. Germline V CDR1 and CDR2: SQVTM, ANQGSEA. This CDR3 is CSASETGRAYNEQFF. The CDR3, as DNA: TGCAGCGCGTCCGAGACGGGAAGGGCCTACAATGAGCAGTTCTTC.

This clonotype occurred a few times. V gene TRBV5-6 combines with J gene TRBJ2-7; 10 bases align to TRBD2. The V gene's germline CDR1 is SGHDT and CDR2 YYEEEE. The V gene end was trimmed by 4 bases and the J gene end by 5 bases; junction bases not matched to a gene: 6. The CDR3 consists of 14 residues. Here the CDR3 DNA reads TGTGCCAGCAGCATGCTAGCGGGAGTCGACGAGCAGTACTTC. Translating gives CASSMLAGVDEQYF.

This clonotype was seen many times. The junction and the germline gene differ at one end; a read error may be behind it. The chain uses TRBV11-3 and TRBJ2-1; D ambiguous. CDR3 length: 11 amino acids. Germline V gene sequence: CDR1 SGHNT, CDR2 YENEEA. CDR3 in amino acids: CASSSHNEQFF. The DNA for the CDR3 is TGTGCCAGCAGCTCCCACAATGAGCAGTTCTTC.

The CDR3 reads CASSTKQRVTQYF. CDR3 in DNA: TGTGCCAGTAGTACCAAACAACGGGTGACCCAGTACTTC. The chain carries TRBV19 and TRBJ2-5; D is ambiguous. Trimming removed 4 bases at V and 7 bases at J, with 13 bases between. Germline V gives CDR1 LNHDA, CDR2 SQIVND (reference sequence). The length of the CDR3 is 13 residues.

This clonotype was counted between two and nine times. This chain connects TRBV7-9 to TRBJ2-7; unclear D gene. The CDR3 is 15 residues long. The germline CDR1 and CDR2 sequences are SEHNR and FQNEAQ (reference sequence). V was pared by 1 base and J by 3 bases, with 13 bases between. The CDR3 is CASSLVKPANYEQYF. For the CDR3, the DNA is TGTGCCAGCAGCTTAGTCAAACCCGCGAACTACGAGCAGTACTTC.

In this sample, this clonotype turned up many times. This sequence joins TRBV6-5 and TRBJ2-6; 12 bases match TRBD1. After removal of 4 bases from V and 1 base from J, the junction contained 8 bases not matched to a gene. This CDR3 is 19 amino acids long. In germline, CDR1 is MNHEY, CDR2 SVGAGI. The CDR3 bases are TGTGCCAGCAGTTCCTCCATGGGACAGGGGGCGTCTGGGGCCAACGTCCTGACTTTC. It encodes CASSSSMGQGASGANVLTF.

This clonotype was observed at least ten times. This chain joins TRBV13 and TRBJ1-2, with D unclear. This CDR3 has 15 amino acids. V gave up 5 bases and J gave up 4 bases, with 17 bases separating them. Germline CDR1 and CDR2: PRHDT and FYEKMQ (reference sequence). CDR3: CASSRISAGSYGYTF. CDR3 nucleotides: TGTGCCAGCAGCAGAATCTCAGCCGGTAGCTATGGCTACACCTTC.

This clonotype was picked up many times. The V gene is TRBV3-1, the J gene TRBJ2-5, with TRBD2 matching 12 bases. The junction had 1 base not matched to a gene; V was cut back by 8 bases and J by 0 bases. Germline CDR1 reads LGHDT; CDR2 reads YNNKEL (reference sequence). The CDR3 is 14 residues long. In DNA, the CDR3 is TGTGCCAGCGGGACTAGCGGGCACCAAGAGACCCAGTACTTC. This encodes CASGTSGHQETQYF.

This clonotype was recorded many times. This chain uses TRBV28 with TRBJ1-5; the D gene is possibly TRBD1 (5 bases). The CDR3 extends over 16 amino acids. Trimming shortened V by 2 bases and J by 4 bases, and 15 bases separated the two germline ends. Germline values: CDR1 MDHEN, CDR2 SYDVKM. The CDR3 protein is CASSLVQGTGNQPQHF. CDR3 sequence (DNA): TGTGCCAGCAGTTTAGTCCAGGGTACTGGGAATCAGCCCCAGCATTTT.

Many counts were recorded for this clonotype. V gene TRBV10-2 combines with J gene TRBJ1-2; no clear D. The germline V gene encodes CDR1 WSHSY and CDR2 SAAADI. V was cut by 8 bases and J by 8 bases, with 21 bases left in between. The CDR3 is 14 residues long. The CDR3 sequence: CASVSGPQSVGYTF. The CDR3 coding sequence is TGCGCCAGCGTCTCCGGGCCTCAGTCGGTCGGCTACACCTTC.

This clonotype occurred many times. The chain links TRBV7-9 to TRBJ2-7; D unclear. The CDR3 consists of 15 residues. The germline V and J ends were trimmed by 3 bases and 2 bases, with 14 bases remaining between them. From germline, CDR1 is SEHNR and CDR2 FQNEAQ (reference sequence). The CDR3 nucleotides read TGTGCCAGCAGCTTCGGCAGGTTAGGAGCCTACGAGCAGTACTTC. This encodes CASSFGRLGAYEQYF.

This clonotype was counted many times. The chain couples TRBV5-1 to TRBJ1-5; 8 nucleotides match TRBD1. CDR1 is SGHRS, CDR2 YFSETQ, per germline. The CDR3 spans 14 residues. V lost 4 bases and J lost 7; bases outside the gene matches: 7. The CDR3 DNA is TGCGCCAGCAGCCCTGACAGGGGTGGACAGCCCCAGCATTTT. Translating it yields CASSPDRGGQPQHF.

Many counts were recorded for this clonotype. The chain joins TRBV2 to TRBJ2-3; D remains unclear. From germline, CDR1 is SNHLY and CDR2 FYNNEI. The V end was cut by 4 bases, the J end by 2 bases, with 7 bases between. CDR3 length: 13 residues. CDR3 sequence reads: CASSVGFTDTQYF. As DNA, the CDR3 is TGTGCCAGCAGTGTTGGGTTCACAGATACGCAGTATTTT.

This clonotype turned up a few times. This chain joins TRBV7-2 and TRBJ2-6; weak D call: TRBD2 (6 bases). CDR1 and CDR2 (germline): SGHTA, FQGNSA. The CDR3 totals 15 residues. Trimming removed 5 bases from V and 19 bases from J, with 27 bases in between. CDR3 DNA: TGTGCCAGCAGCCCCGGGGCGGGAAGGATGGGTGGACACACTTTC. This gives the protein CASSPGAGRMGGHTF.

This clonotype appeared a few times. This rearrangement joins TRBV7-6 to TRBJ2-5, with D perhaps matching TRBD2 (6 bases). Trimming cost V 2 bases and J 5 bases, with 15 bases left between them. The CDR3 length is 15 residues. Germline V gene data show CDR1 as SGHVS and CDR2 as FNYEAQ. The CDR3 coding sequence is TGTGCCAGCAGCTTATGGTCCGGGGACTCGGAGACCCAGTACTTC. Amino acid sequence: CASSLWSGDSETQYF.

A note on this clonotype: A much larger clonotype is one base distant, so this may be a read error. Here the CDR3 omits its conserved ending phenylalanine or tryptophan, so a read error is the likely source. The chain employs TRBV3-1 and TRBJ2-1, with 8 bases identical to TRBD2. V lost 1 base and J lost 2; bases outside the gene matches: 4. CDR1 and CDR2 (germline): LGHDT, YNNKEL (reference sequence). CDR3 size: 16 residues. CDR3 in amino acids: CASSQGAGATYNEQFL. CDR3 nucleotide sequence: TGTGCCAGCAGCCAAGGAGCGGGAGCAACCTACAATGAGCAGTTCCTC.

This clonotype was seen more than once but under ten times. The gene calls are TRBV11-3 and TRBJ2-7; 8 nucleotides align to TRBD1. Looked up from germline, CDR1 is SGHNT and CDR2 is YENEEA. J lost 6 bases, V lost 4 bases, and 8 bases had no gene match. There are 14 residues in the CDR3. Written as DNA, the CDR3 is TGTGCCAGCAGCTCAAGGACAGGGATGGGCGAGCAGTACTTC. Residues: CASSSRTGMGEQYF.

This clonotype has a count of ten or more. The CDR3 protein is CASRENPGTGSNQPQHF. The CDR3 DNA follows: TGTGCCAGCAGAGAGAATCCCGGGACAGGTAGCAATCAGCCCCAGCATTTT. The chain combines TRBV6-1 with TRBJ1-5, with 8 bases lining up with TRBD1. Unmatched junction bases numbered 10, after V lost 6 bases and J lost 0 bases. The CDR3 has 17 amino acids. Germline CDR1 MNHNS, CDR2 SASEGT.

This clonotype was seen repeatedly, ten times or more. The chain uses TRBV28 and TRBJ1-4, with 9 bases aligning to TRBD1. Per germline, CDR1 MDHEN and CDR2 SYDVKM. The CDR3 spans 14 residues. Germline trimming cut 6 bases from V and 7 bases from J; bases unmatched to any gene: 6. CDR3 DNA sequence: TGTGCCAGCAGCTCGACAGGGGGAGGTGAAAAACTGTTTTTT. Amino acids: CASSSTGGGEKLFF.

V is TRBV18 and J is TRBJ1-2, with D unclear. The V end lost 4 bases, the J end lost 4 bases, and 16 bases lay between the germline ends. The CDR3 is 15 residues long. Germline CDR1 KGHSH, CDR2 LQKENI. CDR3 nucleotide sequence: TGTGCCAGCTCACAGGAGCAGGCCCCTGTCTATGGCTACACCTTC. This encodes CASSQEQAPVYGYTF.

This clonotype has ten or more counts. V usage is TRBV2 and J usage is TRBJ2-7; no clear D gene. Looked up from germline, CDR1 is SNHLY and CDR2 is FYNNEI. Trimming took 4 bases from V and 2 from J, leaving 3 bases between them. The CDR3 is 11 amino acids. The CDR3 sequence: CASSVTYEQYF. The CDR3 DNA sequence: TGTGCCAGCAGTGTTACCTACGAGCAGTACTTC.

Remarks on this clonotype: With a much larger clone just one base away, this may be a read error. The rearrangement uses TRBV6-2 or TRBV6-3 and TRBJ2-1, with 9 bases that match TRBD2. Germline CDR1 and CDR2: MNHEY and SVGEGT. This CDR3 comprises 15 residues. DNA for the CDR3: TGTGCCGGCAGAGCCCAACTAGCGGGCCACAATGAGCAGTTCTTC. This gives the protein CAGRAQLAGHNEQFF.

The table lists this clonotype with many counts. The chain recombines TRBV6-1 with TRBJ1-4; D gene ambiguous. The CDR3 is 13 residues long. The V end lost 6 bases, the J end lost 0 bases, and 5 bases lay between the germline ends. Germline assignment: CDR1 MNHNS and CDR2 SASEGT. As DNA, the CDR3 is TGTGCCAGCAGGGGGACAACTAATGAAAAACTGTTTTTT. This encodes CASRGTTNEKLFF.

This clonotype was seen repeatedly, ten times or more. The J gene is TRBJ1-2, the V gene TRBV29-1; D is ambiguous. Germline assignment: CDR1 SQVTM and CDR2 ANQGSEA. The germline V and J ends were trimmed by 6 bases and 2 bases, with 10 bases remaining between them. CDR3 length: 12 amino acids. The CDR3 reads CSVDPGNYGYTF. In DNA form, the CDR3 reads TGCAGCGTAGACCCCGGAAACTATGGCTACACCTTC.

Comment on this clonotype: A much larger clone is a single base away; this may be a read error. Because the CDR3 is missing its conserved closing phenylalanine or tryptophan, this is likely a read error. The V and J genes are TRBV27 and TRBJ2-1; perhaps TRBD2 as D (6 bases). Germline CDR1 MNHEY, CDR2 SMNVEV (reference sequence). V gave up 4 bases and J gave up 6 bases, with 13 bases separating them. The CDR3 runs 14 residues. The CDR3 loop reads CASSYTGAVNEQFL. CDR3 bases: TGTGCCAGCAGTTATACGGGAGCGGTCAATGAGCAGTTCCTC.